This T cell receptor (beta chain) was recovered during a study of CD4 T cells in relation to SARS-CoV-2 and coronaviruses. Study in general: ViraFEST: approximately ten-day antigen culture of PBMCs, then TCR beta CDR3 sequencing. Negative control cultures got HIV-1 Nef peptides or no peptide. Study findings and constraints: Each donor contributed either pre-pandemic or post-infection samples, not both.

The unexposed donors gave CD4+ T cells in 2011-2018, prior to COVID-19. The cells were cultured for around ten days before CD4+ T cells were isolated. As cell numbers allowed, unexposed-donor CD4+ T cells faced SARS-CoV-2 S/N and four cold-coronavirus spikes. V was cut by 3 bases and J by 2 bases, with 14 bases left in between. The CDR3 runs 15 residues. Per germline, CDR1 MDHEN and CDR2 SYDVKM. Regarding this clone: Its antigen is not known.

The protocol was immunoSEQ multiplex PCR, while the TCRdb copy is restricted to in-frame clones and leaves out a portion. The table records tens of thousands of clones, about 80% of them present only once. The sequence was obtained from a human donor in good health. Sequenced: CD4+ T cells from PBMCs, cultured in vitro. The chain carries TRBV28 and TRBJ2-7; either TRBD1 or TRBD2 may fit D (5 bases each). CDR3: CASSFGTRPPYEQYF. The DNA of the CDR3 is TGTGCCAGCAGTTTCGGGACCCGCCCCCCCTACGAGCAGTACTTC.